The 32 T cell receptor beta chains in this list originate from one sample, sequenced in a study of T-cell reconstitution after alpha-beta-depleted transplantation in children. Unique molecular identifiers featured in how the TCRbeta library was prepared. MiXCR, applied by TCRdb to the PCR reads, yields one record per CDR3 protein. Of more than 400,000 distinct CDR3 sequences listed, roughly 43% are singletons. This specimen consisted of PBMCs, obtained before TCRalphabeta/CD19-depleted stem cell transplant. The receptor source for this set is a girl aged 2 to 9 with aplastic anemia, due to receive a stem cell transplant.

This clonotype was detected ten times or more. The J gene is TRBJ2-1, the V gene TRBV19; 7 nucleotides align to TRBD1. The V gene's germline CDR1 is LNHDA and CDR2 SQIVND (reference sequence). V shed 6 bases and J 5 bases; nucleotides not matched to a gene: 13. CDR3 length: 16 residues. The CDR3 protein is CASRHSGQQINNEQFF. The DNA for the CDR3 is TGTGCCAGTAGACATTCGGGACAGCAAATTAACAATGAGCAGTTCTTC. The complete variable domain, with remaining parts taken from reference TRBV19 and TRBJ2-1, reads DGGITQSPKYLFRKEGQNVTLSCEQNLNHDAMYWYRQDPGQGLRLIYYSQIVNDFQKGDIAEGYSVSREKKESFPLTVTSAQKNPTAFYLCASRHSGQQINNEQFFGPGTRLTVL.

This clonotype was seen more than once but under ten times. The rearrangement uses TRBV7-9 and TRBJ2-1; the match to TRBD2 covers 11 bases. V lost 3 bases, J lost 6 bases, and 4 bases stayed unmatched. Germline V lookup: CDR1 SEHNR, CDR2 FQNEAQ (reference sequence). The CDR3 is 15 amino acids. CDR3 DNA sequence: TGTGCCAGCAGCTTTGCTAGCGGGGGGTCCAATGAGCAGTTCTTC. This codes for CASSFASGGSNEQFF. The variable domain in full, completed from reference TRBV7-9 and TRBJ2-1, reads DTGVSQNPRHKITKRGQNVTFRCDPISEHNRLYWYRQTLGQGPEFLTYFQNEAQLEKSRLLSDRFSAERPKGSFSTLEIQRTEQGDSAMYLCASSFASGGSNEQFFGPGTRLTVL.

In its sample, this clonotype was seen a few times. V is TRBV2 and J is TRBJ2-2; TRBD1 matches at 9 bases. Germline CDR1 SNHLY, CDR2 FYNNEI. The junction had 5 bases not matched to a gene; V was cut back by 3 bases and J by 3 bases. The CDR3 has 16 amino acids. The CDR3 region is CASSEGGTGHTGELFF. The DNA of the CDR3 is TGTGCCAGCAGTGAGGGGGGGACAGGGCACACCGGGGAGCTGTTTTTT.

This clonotype appeared a few times. The chain uses TRBV12-3 or TRBV12-4 and TRBJ2-5; TRBD1 might be the D (5 bases). This CDR3 is 15 amino acids long. The ends were cut back, 3 bases at V and 3 bases at J, with 14 bases in the middle. The CDR3 region is CASSFRGKGKETQYF. The CDR3 DNA follows: TGTGCCAGCAGTTTTAGGGGCAAGGGTAAAGAGACCCAGTACTTC.

The chain joins TRBV5-6 to TRBJ2-7, with TRBD2 matching over 9 bases. CDR1 is SGHDT, CDR2 YYEEEE, per germline. The V gene end was trimmed by 3 bases and the J gene end by 9 bases; junction bases not matched to a gene: 22. The CDR3 is 18 residues long. For the CDR3, the DNA is TGTGCCAGCAGCTGGGACCCTATAGCGGGAGAGGGCCCGACGGTGCAGTACTTC. Encoded protein: CASSWDPIAGEGPTVQYF.

There are a few counts of this clonotype. The rearrangement links TRBV11-2 to TRBJ2-4; 11 nucleotides agree with TRBD1. The CDR3 length is 16 residues. Trimming cost V 3 bases and J 2 bases; bases outside gene matches: 3. Per germline, CDR1 SGHAT and CDR2 FQNNGV. This CDR3 is CASSFGTGGSKNIQYF. The CDR3 bases are TGTGCCAGCAGCTTCGGGACAGGGGGTTCCAAAAACATTCAGTACTTC.

V usage is TRBV20-1 and J usage is TRBJ1-1; D is possibly TRBD1 (5 bases). The CDR3 loop spans 11 amino acids. Germline assignment: CDR1 DFQATT and CDR2 SNEGSKA (reference sequence). V was clipped by 1 base and J by 8 bases, with 8 bases between them. The CDR3 sequence is CSARGQGEAFF. In DNA, the CDR3 is TGCAGTGCTAGAGGGCAGGGCGAAGCTTTCTTT.

This clonotype was detected only a few times. The gene calls are TRBV6-2 or TRBV6-3 and TRBJ2-1; no definite D call. Trimming pared 6 bases from V and 8 bases from J, leaving 20 bases between. The CDR3 is 15 amino acids. In germline, CDR1 is MNHEY, CDR2 SVGEGT. The CDR3 region is CASSRVVGPLDEQFF. CDR3 nucleotide sequence: TGTGCCAGCAGCCGTGTAGTAGGCCCACTCGATGAGCAGTTCTTC.

V is TRBV11-2 and J is TRBJ2-2; D is perhaps TRBD1 or TRBD2 (5 bases each). The CDR3 extends over 16 amino acids. Per germline, CDR1 SGHAT and CDR2 FQNNGV. V lost 5 bases to trimming and J lost 4 bases, with 17 bases between them. In DNA form, the CDR3 reads TGTGCCAGCAGCCATCCCCCATCAGGGAGCACCGGGGAGCTGTTTTTT. Its translation is CASSHPPSGSTGELFF. The entire variable domain, with the rest obtained from reference TRBV11-2 and TRBJ2-2, is as follows: EAGVAQSPRYKIIEKRQSVAFWCNPISGHATLYWYQQILGQGPKLLIQFQNNGVVDDSQLPKDRFSAERLKGVDSTLKIQPAKLEDSAVYLCASSHPPSGSTGELFFGEGSRLTVL.

In its sample, this clonotype was seen a few times. The limits of the CDR3 on the DNA are not certain, so only TCRdb's listed CDR3 is given. The chain combines TRBV11-2 with TRBJ2-2; the table's D call, TRBD2, was not checked against the DNA. Per the germline V gene, CDR1 is SGHAT and CDR2 is FQNNGV. The CDR3 comprises 15 residues, both ends counted. The CDR3 spells CASTQLAGSPGSCFF.

The rearrangement joins TRBV6-1 to TRBJ2-1; TRBD1 agrees at 8 bases. This CDR3 contains 16 residues. V dropped 6 bases and J dropped 9; count of bases not matched to a gene: 16. CDR1 and CDR2 from the germline V gene are MNHNS and SASEGT. CDR3 protein: CASSDPDRGGHGEQFF. The CDR3 DNA sequence: TGTGCCAGCAGCGACCCCGACAGGGGAGGTCACGGTGAGCAGTTCTTC.

There are many counts of this clonotype. The CDR3 spells CASSHDPAGVSPDTQYF. In DNA form, the CDR3 reads TGTGCCAGCAGCCATGACCCAGCGGGAGTATCGCCAGATACGCAGTATTTT. The chain employs TRBV9 and TRBJ2-3, with 8 bases identical to TRBD2. From germline, CDR1 is SGDLS and CDR2 YYNGEE. V trimming: 4 bases; J trimming: 4 bases; junction bases outside the gene matches: 14. The CDR3 runs 17 residues.

The table lists this clonotype with many counts. This chain links TRBV5-1 with TRBJ2-1; the match to TRBD2 covers 7 bases. Trimming cost V 4 bases and J 12 bases; bases outside gene matches: 19. This CDR3 is 16 amino acids long. The germline CDR1 and CDR2 sequences are SGHRS and YFSETQ. The CDR3 region has the DNA TGCGCCAGCAGCCAGCTGGCGGCGGGAGTCTTTGGGGGGCAGTTCTTC. Its translation: CASSQLAAGVFGGQFF.

The V call is TRBV7-2, the J call TRBJ2-1; no clear D. The germline V and J ends were trimmed by 3 bases and 1 base, with 10 bases remaining between them. Germline V gives CDR1 SGHTA, CDR2 FQGNSA. The CDR3 runs to 15 residues. The CDR3 coding sequence is TGTGCCAGCAGCTTTAGGGCGATGTCCTACAATGAGCAGTTCTTC. Translation gives CASSFRAMSYNEQFF.

This clonotype was found many times. The rearrangement joins TRBV7-9 to TRBJ2-2; TRBD1 might be the D (6 bases). CDR3 size: 14 residues. V was pared by 5 bases and J by 6 bases, with 13 bases between. Germline loops: CDR1 SEHNR, CDR2 FQNEAQ (reference sequence). The CDR3 DNA is TGTGCCAGCAGCCCGGTTGGGGGCCCCGGGGAGCTGTTTTTT. This encodes CASSPVGGPGELFF.

The chain carries TRBV28 and TRBJ2-3; 8 nucleotides agree with TRBD2. This CDR3 region has 14 residues. The germline CDR1 and CDR2 sequences are MDHEN and SYDVKM. The V and J ends lost 6 bases and 5 bases, in that order; junction bases with no gene match: 7. CDR3: CASRTSGGGDTQYF. CDR3 sequence (DNA): TGTGCCAGCAGAACTAGCGGAGGGGGAGATACGCAGTATTTT.

This clonotype has only one observation. This rearrangement joins TRBV5-1 to TRBJ2-1; D might be TRBD1 (5 bases). The germline gives CDR1 SGHRS, CDR2 YFSETQ. The CDR3 covers 15 residues. The germline V and J ends were trimmed by 0 bases and 7 bases, with 14 bases remaining between them. The CDR3 sequence: CASSLARAGINEQFF. In DNA, the CDR3 is TGCGCCAGCAGCTTGGCCCGGGCAGGGATTAATGAGCAGTTCTTC.

In DNA form, the CDR3 reads TGCGCCAGCAGCTTTTACGCAACTAATGAAAAACTGTTTTTT. It translates to CASSFYATNEKLFF. The V call is TRBV5-1, the J call TRBJ1-4; D is ambiguous. The V end was cut by 2 bases, the J end by 0 bases, with 5 bases between. Germline V gene lookup returns CDR1 SGHRS and CDR2 YFSETQ. The CDR3 consists of 14 residues.

This clonotype turned up a few times. The V call is TRBV12-3 or TRBV12-4, the J call TRBJ2-2; 8 bases line up with TRBD1. The ends lost 7 bases at V and 4 bases at J; junction bases unmatched: 11. CDR3 length equals 16 residues. The DNA of the CDR3 is TGTGCCAGCACTCCCTCCCCAGGGGGCATCACCGGGGAGCTGTTTTTT. Translation gives CASTPSPGGITGELFF.

The V and J genes are TRBV7-9 and TRBJ2-3; D is undetermined. Trimming pared 5 bases from V and 2 bases from J, leaving 8 bases between. The CDR3 length is 13 residues. Germline loops: CDR1 SEHNR, CDR2 FQNEAQ (reference sequence). CDR3 bases: TGTGCCAGCAGCCAAGAGACCACAGATACGCAGTATTTT. This sequence encodes CASSQETTDTQYF.

The rearrangement uses TRBV14 and TRBJ2-7, with 13 bases aligning to TRBD2. CDR3 length equals 15 residues. The J segment lost 4 bases and the V segment lost 3 bases, leaving 3 bases of the junction unmatched. Germline V gene sequence: CDR1 SGHDN, CDR2 FVKESK. This CDR3 reads CASSHKTSGRYEQYF. Here the CDR3 DNA reads TGTGCCAGCAGCCATAAGACTAGCGGGAGGTACGAGCAGTACTTC.

The chain uses TRBV11-1 and TRBJ2-1; 10 bases are a match to TRBD2. From germline, CDR1 is SGHAT and CDR2 FQDESV (reference sequence). The junction had 18 bases not matched to a gene; V was cut back by 4 bases and J by 9 bases. The CDR3 loop spans 18 amino acids. This CDR3 reads CASSSATRASGSIGEQFF. CDR3 nucleotide sequence: TGTGCCAGCAGCTCGGCAACCCGGGCTAGCGGGAGTATAGGTGAGCAGTTCTTC.

This clonotype was seen ten or more times. The chain couples TRBV29-1 to TRBJ2-7; the match to TRBD1 covers 12 bases. CDR1 SQVTM and CDR2 ANQGSEA come from the germline V gene. V dropped 4 bases and J dropped 4; count of bases not matched to a gene: 5. The CDR3 has 14 amino acids. The CDR3 sequence: CSVARGQGAYEQYF. In DNA form, the CDR3 reads TGCAGCGTTGCCCGGGGACAGGGGGCTTACGAGCAGTACTTC.

This clonotype has ten or more counts. V usage is TRBV28 and J usage is TRBJ2-1, with D tentatively TRBD2 (6 bases). Trimming cost V 2 bases and J 7 bases, with 9 bases left between them. CDR3 size: 13 residues. Germline V gene lookup returns CDR1 MDHEN and CDR2 SYDVKM. CDR3 nucleotide sequence: TGTGCCAGCAGTTTACCTGGGGGGAATGAGCAGTTCTTC. Amino acid sequence: CASSLPGGNEQFF.

V gene TRBV11-3 combines with J gene TRBJ2-6; no definite D call. The V end lost 8 bases, the J end lost 0 bases, and 11 bases lay between the germline ends. Looked up from germline, CDR1 is SGHNT and CDR2 is YENEEA. The CDR3 runs 15 residues. For the CDR3, the DNA is TGTGCCAGCGGTCGCACGGGCTCTGGGGCCAACGTCCTGACTTTC. It yields the protein CASGRTGSGANVLTF.

This clonotype was observed a handful of times. The chain links TRBV6-2 or TRBV6-3 to TRBJ2-3; 7 positions agree with TRBD2. There are 13 residues in the CDR3. The V gene end was trimmed by 11 bases and the J gene end by 5 bases; junction bases not matched to a gene: 10. Germline CDR1 reads MNHEY; CDR2 reads SVGEGT. In DNA, the CDR3 is TGTGCCGGGAAGCGGGAAGAAGGAGATACGCAGTATTTT. Its translation is CAGKREEGDTQYF.

This sequence joins TRBV21-1 and TRBJ2-3; whether TRBD1, the table's D call, matches the DNA was not checked. TRBV21-1 is marked as a pseudogene. The CDR3 length is 15 residues. The CDR3 DNA sequence: TGTGCCAGCAGCTCCCCAGGGGGGGCGGTGGATACGCAGTATTTT. Translating it yields CASSSPGGAVDTQYF.

The genes are TRBV7-3 and TRBJ2-1; 9 nucleotides agree with TRBD2. The CDR3 runs to 15 residues. V shed 8 bases and J 8 bases; nucleotides not matched to a gene: 13. Germline V lookup: CDR1 SGHTA, CDR2 FQGTGA. CDR3 region: CASGRKRGVPDEQFF. The CDR3 DNA is TGTGCCAGCGGGCGGAAGCGGGGGGTCCCCGATGAGCAGTTCTTC. The full variable domain, its missing parts supplied by reference TRBV7-3 and TRBJ2-1, is GAGVSQTPSNKVTEKGKYVELRCDPISGHTALYWYRQSLGQGPEFLIYFQGTGAADDSGLPNDRFFAVRPEGSVSTLKIQRTERGDSAVYLCASGRKRGVPDEQFFGPGTRLTVL.

This clonotype was recorded at least ten times. The chain is built from TRBV12-3 or TRBV12-4 and TRBJ2-7, with D possibly being TRBD2 (6 bases). With 3 bases removed from V and 3 bases from J, the gap between germline ends came to 21 bases. The CDR3 sequence is 17 residues long. As DNA, the CDR3 is TGTGCCAGCAGTTTTGGAGGGATAGGGTCCCCCTTCTACGAGCAGTACTTC. It specifies CASSFGGIGSPFYEQYF.

This clonotype came up a few times. The chain's CDR3 is CSARTGTGTYEQYF. In nucleotides, the CDR3 is TGCAGTGCAAGGACCGGGACAGGCACCTACGAGCAGTACTTC. V and J are TRBV20-1 and TRBJ2-7; 8 bases are a match to TRBD1. Trimming cost V 6 bases and J 2 bases; bases outside gene matches: 9. Per the germline V gene, CDR1 is DFQATT and CDR2 is SNEGSKA (reference sequence). The CDR3 consists of 14 residues.

The V gene is TRBV20-1, the J gene TRBJ1-1, with a possible D match to TRBD1 (5 bases). The CDR3 runs to 14 residues. The germline CDR1 and CDR2 sequences are DFQATT and SNEGSKA (reference sequence). Deletions cut 3 bases from V and 3 bases from J, with 14 bases between. The CDR3 sequence is CSARNPGGDTEAFF. CDR3 coding DNA: TGCAGTGCTAGGAATCCGGGGGGAGACACTGAAGCTTTCTTT.

V is TRBV20-1 and J is TRBJ1-4; D is possibly TRBD1 (6 bases). V lost 6 bases, J lost 4 bases, and 15 bases lay in between. The CDR3 has 14 amino acids. Germline lookup yields CDR1 DFQATT and CDR2 SNEGSKA (reference sequence). DNA of the CDR3: TGCAGTGCGAGGACCGGGACACTTAATGAAAAACTGTTTTTT. It yields the protein CSARTGTLNEKLFF.